The source of this TCR beta chain is a study of blood T cells in healthy people across ages. The study, taken as a whole, reports: Researchers judged that diversity estimates from one million T cells fell short of true values.

CDR1 is SGHTA and CDR2 is FQGNSA in the germline V gene. There are 12 residues in the CDR3. A note on this clonotype: Its antigen is undetermined.

Next came a second PCR, run for about 7 to 12 cycles, which used a sample-barcoded 5' primer along with a J-beta primer mix. Via MiXCR, TCRdb re-called the 5' RACE reads, giving one row per CDR3 protein. The sample lists about 1.5 million distinct CDR3 sequences; roughly 43% were seen once. V gene TRBV7-2 combines with J gene TRBJ2-4; no clear D. The J call may not be correct, given that the DNA end is closer to TRBJ2-5. The sequenced sample consisted of blood. This clonotype was sampled from a woman younger than 30 in good health. The CDR3 loop reads CASSTYMETQYF. CDR3 bases: TGTGCCAGCAGCACATACATGGAGACCCAGTACTTC.